This T cell receptor (beta chain) was captured by sequencing in a study of blood T cell repertoires in COVID-19 (dated by TCRdb to about 2020). In the study overall: Collaborator samples came from the United States, Italy and Spain and covered acute and convalescent phases of COVID-19. The prospective study material was composed of cDNA or gDNA derived from T cells, B-cell-depleted T cells, or PBMCs. Where available, HLA class I and class II types were obtained from metadata supplied by the sample provider rather than from assay-based typing. A de-identified subject ID, COVID-19 status, age in years and sex were almost always included in the sample metadata. The dataset comprised deeply sampled blood TCRbeta repertoires from subjects exposed to, actively infected with, or recovered from COVID-19. Samples came from the ongoing ImmuneRACE study (first 160 participants) plus 1,254 subjects from 6 global collaborators. The repertoires were released in a freely available public database intended as a resource for research on the immune response to SARS-CoV-2.

Whole blood was collected in K2EDTA tubes by collaborating institutions according to the institutions' own protocols. For TCRbeta analysis, collaborator samples were shipped as frozen whole blood, as isolated PBMCs, or as DNA extracted from either sample type. As for this clone: There is no known antigen for this receptor. It has no much larger one-base neighbor in the sample; base qualities were not kept.

TCRbeta CDR3 regions were amplified from genomic DNA by means of the immunoSEQ Assay, a bias-controlled multiplex PCR. As for the authors' bioinformatics: Nucleated cell counts per sample were estimated from amplification of reference gene primers within the assay. To quantify the absolute abundance of each unique TCRbeta CDR3 rearrangement, sequence reads were collapsed and filtered. For each sample, productive Simpson clonality was calculated as the square root of Simpson's diversity index over productive rearrangements. As stored in TCRdb, this immuneACCESS dataset retains in-frame rearrangements with V and J assigned. A fraction of the clones does not appear; measured against another copy, unresolved V genes explain less than half of the discrepancy, and the remainder lacks a known reason. From that table come the V and J calls and clone size; the DNA was used to work out D and trimming. In all, the sample holds around 200,000 clones, and 65% to 90% of those were seen once. The ten largest clones capture roughly 5% of the sample.

Study-wide findings and limitations: The quantity of clinical and demographic metadata differed by source and by participant and was supplied without curation.

Sequences MNHNY (CDR1) and SVGAGI (CDR2) are obtained from the germline V gene (reference sequence). The CDR3 goes from the cysteine to the phenylalanine over 12 residues. The sequence is cut down to CDR3 DNA, 36 bases in frame from base 1. The germline V end is reduced by 7 bases and the J end by 7 bases; junction bases left unmatched: 5. The TCR originated in a human donor in a cohort sampled during active COVID-19. This chain is built from TRBV6-6 and TRBJ2-3; the central 7 bases match TRBD1. The sample was peripheral blood. The nucleotides read TGTGCCAGCACCGGGACAGCAAATACGCAGTATTTT. The encoded protein is CASTGTANTQYF.